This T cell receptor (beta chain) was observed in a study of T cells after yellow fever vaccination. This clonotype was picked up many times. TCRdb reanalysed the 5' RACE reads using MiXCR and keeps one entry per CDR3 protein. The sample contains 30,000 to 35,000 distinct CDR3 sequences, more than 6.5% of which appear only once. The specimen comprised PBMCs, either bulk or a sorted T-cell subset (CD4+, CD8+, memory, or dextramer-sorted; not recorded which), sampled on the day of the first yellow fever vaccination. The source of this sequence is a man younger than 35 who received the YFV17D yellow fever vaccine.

The CDR3, as DNA: TGCAGTGTCGAGGGCGGGGGGGCGGCAGATACGCAGTATTTT. It encodes CSVEGGGAADTQYF. J is TRBJ2-3 and V is TRBV20-1; TRBD2 agrees at 9 bases. Looked up from germline, CDR1 is DFQATT and CDR2 is SNEGSKA (reference sequence). This CDR3 contains 14 residues. V lost 7 bases and J lost 4; bases outside the gene matches: 9.